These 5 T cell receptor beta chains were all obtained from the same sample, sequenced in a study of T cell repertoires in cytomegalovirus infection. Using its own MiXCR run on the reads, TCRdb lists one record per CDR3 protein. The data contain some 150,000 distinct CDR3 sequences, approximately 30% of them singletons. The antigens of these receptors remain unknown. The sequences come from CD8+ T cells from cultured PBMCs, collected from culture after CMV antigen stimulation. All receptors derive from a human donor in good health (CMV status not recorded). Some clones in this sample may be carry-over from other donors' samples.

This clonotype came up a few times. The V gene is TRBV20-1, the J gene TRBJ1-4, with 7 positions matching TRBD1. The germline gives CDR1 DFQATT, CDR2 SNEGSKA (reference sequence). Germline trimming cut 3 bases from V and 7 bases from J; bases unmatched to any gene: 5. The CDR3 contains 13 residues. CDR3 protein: CSARGRGTEKLFF. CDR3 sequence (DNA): TGCAGTGCTAGGGGCAGGGGGACTGAAAAACTGTTTTTT.

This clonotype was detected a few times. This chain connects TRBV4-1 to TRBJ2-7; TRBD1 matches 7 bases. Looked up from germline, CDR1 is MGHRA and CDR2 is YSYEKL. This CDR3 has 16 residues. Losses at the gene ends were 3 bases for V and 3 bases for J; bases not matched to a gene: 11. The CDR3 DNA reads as TGCGCCAGCAGCCACCCTAGGACAGGCTCCCTCTACGAGCAGTACTTC. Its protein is CASSHPRTGSLYEQYF.

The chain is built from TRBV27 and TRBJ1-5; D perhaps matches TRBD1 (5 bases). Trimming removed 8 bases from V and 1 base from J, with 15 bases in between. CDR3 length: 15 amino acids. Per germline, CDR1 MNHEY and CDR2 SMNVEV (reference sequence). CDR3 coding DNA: TGTGCCAGCGCCCCGGGGCCGGGGAGCAATCAGCCCCAGCATTTT. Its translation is CASAPGPGSNQPQHF.

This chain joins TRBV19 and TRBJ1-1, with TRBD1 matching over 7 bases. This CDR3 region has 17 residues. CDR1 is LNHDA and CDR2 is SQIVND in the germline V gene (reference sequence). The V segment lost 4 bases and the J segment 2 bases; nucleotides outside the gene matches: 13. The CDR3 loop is CASSNLPPTGLNTEAFF. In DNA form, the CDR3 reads TGTGCCAGTAGTAACCTCCCCCCGACAGGGCTAAACACTGAAGCTTTCTTT.

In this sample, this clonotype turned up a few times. The chain's CDR3 is CATSRRPGPWSGNTIYF. In nucleotides, the CDR3 is TGTGCCACCAGCAGACGTCCTGGCCCCTGGAGTGGAAACACCATATATTTT. The chain couples TRBV15 to TRBJ1-3; D remains unclear. Germline loops: CDR1 LNHNV, CDR2 YYDKDF (reference sequence). CDR3 size: 17 residues. Trimming took 2 bases from V and 3 from J, leaving 17 bases between them.